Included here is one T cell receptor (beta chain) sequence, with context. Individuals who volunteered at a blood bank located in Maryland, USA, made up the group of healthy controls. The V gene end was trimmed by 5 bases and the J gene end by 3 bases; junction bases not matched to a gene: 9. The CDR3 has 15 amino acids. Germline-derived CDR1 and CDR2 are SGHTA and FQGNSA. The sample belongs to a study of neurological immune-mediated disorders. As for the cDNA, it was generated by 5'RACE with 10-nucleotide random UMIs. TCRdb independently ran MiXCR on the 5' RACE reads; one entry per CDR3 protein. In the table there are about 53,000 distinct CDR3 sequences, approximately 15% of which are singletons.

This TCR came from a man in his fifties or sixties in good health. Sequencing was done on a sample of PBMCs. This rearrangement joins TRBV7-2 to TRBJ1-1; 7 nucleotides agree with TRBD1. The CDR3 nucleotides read TGTGCCAGCAGCCCCGAGGCCAGGGGGGACACTGAAGCTTTCTTT. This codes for CASSPEARGDTEAFF.